This T cell receptor (beta chain) was recorded in a study of T-cell reconstitution after alpha-beta-depleted transplantation in children. During its preparation, the TCRbeta library received unique molecular identifiers. MiXCR was run by TCRdb on the PCR reads, yielding one entry per CDR3 protein. Found here are some 260,000 distinct CDR3 sequences, 20% to 30% of them singletons; the top ten hold 4% to 5.5%. This clonotype was recorded many times. V gave up 5 bases and J gave up 7 bases, with 12 bases separating them. CDR3 length equals 13 residues. The sample consisted of PBMCs, mostly from graft donor cells, taken 360 days after TCRalphabeta/CD19-depleted stem cell transplant. V usage is TRBV12-3 or TRBV12-4 and J usage is TRBJ2-1; D remains unclear. This TCR came from a female patient aged 2-15 years who had a stem cell transplant for congenital amegakaryocytic thrombocytopenia, so the T cells may come from the graft donor. The CDR3 coding sequence is TGTGCCAGCAGTCCCTACTGGGTGAATGAGCAGTTCTTC. Translated, it gives CASSPYWVNEQFF.